This entry describes one T cell receptor beta chain. Its cognate antigen is unknown. The table came from immunoSEQ multiplex PCR; TCRdb's copy has only in-frame clones and leaves some out. The sample holds 50,000 to 65,000 clones, under 85% seen once. This specimen comes from a study of a mutant IDH1 vaccine in newly diagnosed glioma. Overall study context: It was at week 35 that visit V12 occurred, and at week 47 that visit V13 did. Whole-study results and caveats: There were vaccine-induced immune responses in under 95% of the patients.

Time point of the sample: week 47, end of study. Doses consisted of 300 ug of mutant IDH1 20-mer peptide each, paired with topical imiquimod. This CDR3 has 16 residues. Germline V gene data show CDR1 as SQVTM and CDR2 as ANQGSEA. The germline V and J ends were trimmed by 4 bases and 6 bases, with 24 bases remaining between them. The source is a woman between 45 and 60 years old with glioma. The chain uses TRBV29-1 and TRBJ1-1; unclear D gene. The sequencing used PBMCs, collected from a glioma patient whose treatment included an IDH1 peptide vaccine. The CDR3 loop is CSVGPRRRDERAEAFF. CDR3 bases: TGCAGCGTTGGACCAAGACGGAGGGATGAACGGGCTGAAGCTTTCTTT.